Listed below are T cell receptor beta chains from one sample, sequenced in a study of blood T cell repertoires in COVID-19. Assay used: immunoSEQ multiplex PCR; TCRdb lists only in-frame clones, some missing. The table has 360,000 or so clones, 90% seen once. The sample was peripheral blood. The receptors shown here come from a man aged 18-30 years with active or convalescent COVID-19. The conserved cysteine and the conserved F or W are not part of the CDR3 here. A D gene is named only where the DNA matches it firmly.

v_gene,d_gene,CDR3aa
TRBV27,.,ASGFQASYEQY
TRBV5-8,.,ASSDGTFVDGYT
TRBV11-2,TRBD2,ASSLGLAGRGELF
TRBV9,.,ASSGGTSVYNEQF
TRBV11-2,.,ASHPFEGSNTEAF
TRBV4-3,.,ASSLTLNTEAF
TRBV20-1,TRBD1,SARGDRGNYGYT
TRBV7-9,.,ASSPTGGPAAQH
TRBV9,TRBD1,ASSSNGIPGQYYNEQF
TRBV27,TRBD2,ASSFALATYNEQF
TRBV24-1,.,ATRGHPNTEAF
TRBV27,.,ASSRGSTRMYEQY
TRBV28,TRBD1,ASSRKLGTADNQPQH
TRBV19,.,ASSNMDWDNYGYT
TRBV28,TRBD2,ASSFPRTSGGNQETQY
TRBV5-1,TRBD1,ASSLAGQLNEKLF
TRBV7-9,TRBD2,ASGLAGGKAY
TRBV7-2,.,ASSRTNIIGGDFNYGYT
TRBV28,.,ASGTAYGYT
TRBV7-3,TRBD1,ASSRGQGSPGNTIY
TRBV3-1/TRBV3-2,TRBD1,ASSLTGAEQPQH
TRBV5-4,TRBD1,ASSLGTGVANEKLF
TRBV2,.,ASKDARDYEKLF
TRBV19,.,ASSHAGAGTEAF
TRBV5-1,TRBD1,ASSLRPFQGALDTQETQY
TRBV7-9,TRBD1,ASSRDRVGNQPQH
TRBV28,TRBD1,ASSLPGTGGREQY
TRBV10-3,.,AISEYGGQYNSPLH
TRBV27,.,ASSLTGYSNQPQH
TRBV3-1/TRBV3-2,TRBD2,ASSQTPGLEVQETQY
TRBV4-2,.,ASSQVGARPGDGYT
TRBV28,TRBD2,ASSPGTNGDEQF
TRBV9,.,ASSVGRVTNEKLF
TRBV5-4,.,ASSVDTGEAF
TRBV3-1/TRBV3-2,TRBD2,ASSPRLKTGTSGRAGETQY
TRBV3-1/TRBV3-2,.,ASSQPLAGRGQPQH
TRBV11-2,TRBD1,ASSQTGRLGYT
TRBV6-1,.,ASSEGSGARISGNTIY
TRBV4-2,.,ASSQELGAGSYEQY
TRBV19,TRBD1,ASSIGSGTGEEEQY
TRBV11-2,.,ASSLELWTTSSYEQY
TRBV19,.,ASSIMATKETQY
TRBV6-2/TRBV6-3,.,ASSYSIALRVGGYTEAF
TRBV5-1,.,ASSLGGPGNEQF
TRBV18,.,ASSADSYEQY
TRBV7-9,.,ASSLIASTSGELF
TRBV19,.,ASSNPGQASGNTIY
TRBV30,TRBD1,AWRGQGVPGSPLH
TRBV7-2,TRBD1,ASSNFGTAIGYT
TRBV28,TRBD1,ASSTLRQGLSNEQY
TRBV6-5,TRBD1,ASSYSVTGGETQY
TRBV7-9,.,ASRETGYYEQY
TRBV28,TRBD1,ASSLSTQGDSYT